This TCR beta chain is from a study of CD8 T cells in ankylosing spondylitis (dated 2017 in TCRdb). For context, the study as a whole: T cell receptor beta repertoires were profiled in healthy donors and ankylosing spondylitis patients so that disease-linked TCR variants could be found. The full study cohort was made up of about 24 ankylosing spondylitis patients and roughly 100 healthy donors. Peripheral blood was sampled, and synovial fluid was also collected from ankylosing spondylitis patients.

The germline V and J ends show losses of 5 bases and 8 bases respectively, and no gene match explains 3 bases of the junction. Counted from cysteine to phenylalanine, this CDR3 has 13 amino acids. Only the CDR3 part of the read is kept: 39 bases, read in frame from the first base. General findings and caveats noted by the study authors: The disease-linked clones were reported as significantly enriched in matched synovial fluid samples from ankylosing spondylitis patients. In peripheral blood, the disease-linked clones were found at relatively low frequencies and had a CD8+ phenotype. Blood from ankylosing spondylitis patients appeared to be characterized by a TCR beta motif composed of about eight highly homologous amino acid variants. Some of the motif variants had been reported before in the synovial fluid and blood of reactive arthritis patients, a finding that suggests common disease-initiation mechanisms.

At least ten counts were recorded for this clonotype. What antigen it recognizes has not been identified. Base qualities were left out, and no much larger clone turns up one base away. The sequencer was an Illumina HiSeq 2500. TCR beta libraries were prepared by quantitative 5'-RACE with molecular barcodes. From the authors' description of their analysis: To identify disease-linked TCR variants, a new computational method was used, one built on a probabilistic model of VDJ rearrangement. The public reads were run again by TCRdb, first through fastp at Q25 and then through MiXCR, and only productive beta chains were kept. Records with the same CDR3 protein are collapsed into one entry carrying the most frequent genes and DNA. The V and J calls, along with clone size, are taken from TCRdb and not from the paper's own processing. This sample gives about 210,000 distinct CDR3 sequences in total; under 8.5% of them show up just once. Together, the top ten hold roughly 5% of the sample.

The V and J segments used are TRBV12-3 or TRBV12-4 and TRBJ1-6, with 7 middle bases fitting TRBD1. This receptor was identified in a female donor with ankylosing spondylitis or in good health (not recorded which). Sequencing input: blood, either unsorted or a sorted T cell fraction (not recorded which). The CDR3: CASSNTGDSPLHF. The nucleotides read TGTGCCAGCAGTAACACAGGGGATTCACCCCTCCACTTT.